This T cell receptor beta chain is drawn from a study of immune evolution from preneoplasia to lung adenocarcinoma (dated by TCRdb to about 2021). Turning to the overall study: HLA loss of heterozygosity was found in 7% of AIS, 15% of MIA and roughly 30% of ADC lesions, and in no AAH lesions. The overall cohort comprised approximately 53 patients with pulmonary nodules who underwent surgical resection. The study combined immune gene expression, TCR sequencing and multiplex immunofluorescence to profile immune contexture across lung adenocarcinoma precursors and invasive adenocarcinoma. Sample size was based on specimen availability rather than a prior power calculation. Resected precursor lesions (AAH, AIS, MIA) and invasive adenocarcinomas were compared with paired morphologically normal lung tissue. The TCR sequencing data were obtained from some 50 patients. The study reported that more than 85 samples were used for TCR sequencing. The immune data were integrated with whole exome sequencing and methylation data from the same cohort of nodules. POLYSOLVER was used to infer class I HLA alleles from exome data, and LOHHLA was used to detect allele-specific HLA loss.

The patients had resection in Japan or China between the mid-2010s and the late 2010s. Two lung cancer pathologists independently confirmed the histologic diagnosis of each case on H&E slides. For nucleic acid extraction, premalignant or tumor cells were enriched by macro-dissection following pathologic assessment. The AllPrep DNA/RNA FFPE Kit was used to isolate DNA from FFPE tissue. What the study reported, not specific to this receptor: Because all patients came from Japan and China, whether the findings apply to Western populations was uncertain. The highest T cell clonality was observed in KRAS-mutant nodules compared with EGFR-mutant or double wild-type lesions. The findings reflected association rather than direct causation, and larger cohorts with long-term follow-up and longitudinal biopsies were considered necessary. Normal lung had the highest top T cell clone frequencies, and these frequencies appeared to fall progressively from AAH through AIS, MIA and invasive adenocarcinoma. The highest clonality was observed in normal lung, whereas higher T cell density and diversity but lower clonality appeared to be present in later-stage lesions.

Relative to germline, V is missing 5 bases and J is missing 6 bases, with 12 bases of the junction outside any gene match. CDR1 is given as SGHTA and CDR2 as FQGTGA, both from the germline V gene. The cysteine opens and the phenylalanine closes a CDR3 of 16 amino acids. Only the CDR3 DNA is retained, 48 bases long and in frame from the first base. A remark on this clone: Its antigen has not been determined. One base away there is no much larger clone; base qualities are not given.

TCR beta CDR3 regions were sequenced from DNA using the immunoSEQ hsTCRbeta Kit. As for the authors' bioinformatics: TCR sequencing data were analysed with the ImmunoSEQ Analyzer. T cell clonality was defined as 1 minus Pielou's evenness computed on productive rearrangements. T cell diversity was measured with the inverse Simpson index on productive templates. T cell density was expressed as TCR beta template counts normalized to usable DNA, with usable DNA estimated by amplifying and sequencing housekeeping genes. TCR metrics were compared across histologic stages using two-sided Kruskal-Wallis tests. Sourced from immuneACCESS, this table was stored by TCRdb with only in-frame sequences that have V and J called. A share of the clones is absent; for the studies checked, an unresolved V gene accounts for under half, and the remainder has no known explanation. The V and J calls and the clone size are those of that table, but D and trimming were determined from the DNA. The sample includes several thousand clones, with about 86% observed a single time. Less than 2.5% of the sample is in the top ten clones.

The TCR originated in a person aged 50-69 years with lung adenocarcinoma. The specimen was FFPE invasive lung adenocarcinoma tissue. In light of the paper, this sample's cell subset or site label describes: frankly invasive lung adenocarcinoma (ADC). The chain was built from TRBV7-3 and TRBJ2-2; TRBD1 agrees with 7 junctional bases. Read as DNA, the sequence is TGTGCCAGCAGCCGCCGACCGGGACAGCAAGCCGGGGAGCTGTTTTTT. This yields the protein CASSRRPGQQAGELFF.